This T cell receptor (beta chain) was identified in a study of cytomegalovirus exposure and HLA in healthy donors. Study-wide results and caveats: The listing of 150 to 200 TCR beta chains classed them as cytomegalovirus-associated. Some V segments, TRBV6-2 and TRBV6-3 among them, were indistinguishable and were therefore excluded. Among CMV-associated TCR beta chains, most appeared HLA-restricted in a later analysis.

Only a few counts were recorded for this clone. What it binds is unknown. 13 Jbeta primers and 60 Vbeta primers were used for the PCR. Profiled with immunoSEQ multiplex PCR; TCRdb holds only in-frame clones, not every one. Among 150,000 to 250,000 clones listed, 79% were seen once. V trimming: 1 base; J trimming: 6 bases; junction bases outside the gene matches: 3. The CDR3 loop spans 14 amino acids. Germline lookup yields CDR1 SGHRS and CDR2 YFSETQ. The J gene is TRBJ2-2, the V gene TRBV5-1, with 7 bases identical to TRBD1. The receptor comes from a girl under 18 in good health and CMV-seropositive. Sequencing was performed on PBMCs. The CDR3 nucleotides are TGCGCCAGCAGCTTGAAGGGGGCGGCCGGGGAGCTGTTTTTT. Its translation: CASSLKGAAGELFF.